Listed below are T cell receptor beta chains from one sample, sequenced in a study of T-cell reconstitution after alpha-beta-depleted transplantation in children. Each CDR3 protein is one row after TCRdb ran MiXCR on the PCR reads. The sample comprises around 240,000 distinct CDR3 sequences, 9.7% of which are singletons, and over 4.5% rests with the top ten. The sample here was PBMCs from the stem cell graft donor, taken from the stem cell graft. The receptor source for this set is a human donor who donated a stem cell graft to a child with SCID. The CDR3 runs from the conserved cysteine through the conserved F or W. A D gene is named only where the DNA matches it firmly. Clone size, where shown, is once, few, many, or a class for clones that have expanded.

V gene	J gene	clone size	D gene	CDR3 DNA	CDR3 protein
TRBV6-2/TRBV6-3	TRBJ1-2	many	-	TGTGCCAGCAGTTACTCGACGAATTATGGCTACACCTTC	CASSYSTNYGYTF
TRBV29-1	TRBJ2-7	many	-	TGCAGCGTCAATCGGAGGGGAAAAACGGGGTCCTACGAGCAGTACTTC	CSVNRRGKTGSYEQYF
TRBV7-6	TRBJ1-4	many	-	TGTGCCAGCAGCTTAGAGGGGAGTGGGCCTCTGTTTTTT	CASSLEGSGPLFF
TRBV5-1	TRBJ1-2	many	-	TGCGCCAGCAGCTTGGTCGGGGGTGGAGGCTACACCTTC	CASSLVGGGGYTF
TRBV10-3	TRBJ2-7	many	-	TGTGCCATCAGTGAGCCGGGACTTGGGATTCCCGAGCAGTACTTC	CAISEPGLGIPEQYF
TRBV7-9	TRBJ1-1	many	-	TGTGCCAGCAGTCGTAGGGTTGGTAACACTGAAGCTTTCTTT	CASSRRVGNTEAFF
TRBV9	TRBJ2-2	-	-	TGTGCCAGCAGCGTAGGGGCCAGCGGCACCGGGGAGCTGTTTTTT	CASSVGASGTGELFF
TRBV20-1	TRBJ2-2	many	TRBD1	TGCAGTGCTAGCCCCCGGGACAGGAGTTCGAACACCGGGGAGCTGTTTTTT	CSASPRDRSSNTGELFF
TRBV10-3	TRBJ1-1	many	-	TGTGCCATCAGTCAAACCAGGGAGAACACTGAAGCTTTCTTT	CAISQTRENTEAFF
TRBV15	TRBJ1-1	many	-	TGTGCCACCAGCAGGTTTGGGGGGAGGCACACTGAAGCTTTCTTT	CATSRFGGRHTEAFF
TRBV20-1	TRBJ1-2	-	-	TGCAGTGCTAGAGAATTTGGCGGTTATGGCTACTCCTTC	CSAREFGGYGYSF
TRBV5-1	TRBJ2-5	many	TRBD1	TGCGCCAGCAGCGGGGGACAGGGGGCGCAACAAGAGACCCAGTACTTC	CASSGGQGAQQETQYF
TRBV5-4	TRBJ2-2	-	-	TGTGCCAGCAGTCCAATCAGGAACACCGGGGAGCTGTTTTTT	CASSPIRNTGELFF
TRBV5-1	TRBJ1-2	many	TRBD1	TGCGCCAGCAGCTTGTCGGGACAGGGTGGCTATGGCTACACCTTC	CASSLSGQGGYGYTF
TRBV10-3	TRBJ2-2	many	-	TGTGCCATCAGTGAGGGTAACACCGGGGAGCTGTTTTTT	CAISEGNTGELFF